Shown below are 24 T cell receptor beta chains from a single sample sequenced in a study of T cells in Graves' hyperthyroidism and ophthalmopathy. Using RNA transcripts as the source, TCR beta CDR3 regions were amplified. Using the HTBI primer set, a first-round RT-PCR was run on the TCR CDR3. One entry per CDR3 protein results from TCRdb running MiXCR on the multiplex PCR reads. The sample shows around 420,000 distinct CDR3 sequences, about a sixth of them seen only once. Sequencing was carried out using blood. The receptors shown here come from a woman under 30 with Graves' hyperthyroidism.

This clonotype occurred many times. V gene TRBV20-1 combines with J gene TRBJ2-1; D may be TRBD1 or TRBD2 (5 bases each). The germline gives CDR1 DFQATT, CDR2 SNEGSKA (reference sequence). The CDR3 is 14 amino acids. V shed 1 base and J shed 9 bases, with 16 bases lying between them. This CDR3 is CSARAPGRTGEQFF. The CDR3 DNA reads as TGCAGTGCTAGAGCCCCGGGGCGGACTGGTGAGCAGTTCTTC.

Ten or more counts support this clonotype. This CDR3 is CASSSRGVDTGELFF. The DNA for the CDR3 is TGTGCCAGCAGCTCAAGGGGGGTAGACACCGGGGAGCTGTTTTTT. The chain links TRBV7-8 to TRBJ2-2; D may match TRBD1 or TRBD2 (6 bases each). Trimming cost V 4 bases and J 3 bases, with 12 bases left between them. CDR1 and CDR2 from the germline V gene are SGHVS and FQNEAQ. The CDR3 sequence is 15 residues long.

V and J are TRBV6-1 and TRBJ2-5, with D possibly TRBD2 on 6 matching bases. V dropped 2 bases and J dropped 7 bases, with 8 bases sitting between them. The germline CDR1 and CDR2 sequences are MNHNS and SASEGT. This CDR3 is built from 12 residues. The CDR3 DNA reads as TGTGCCAGCAGTGAACTGGGGGGGACCCAGTACTTC. Protein sequence: CASSELGGTQYF.

This chain uses TRBV7-9 with TRBJ1-3; D unclear. V gave up 3 bases and J gave up 1 base, with 7 bases separating them. The CDR3 has 14 residues. Germline CDR1 is SEHNR and CDR2 is FQNEAQ (reference sequence). This CDR3 is CASSFLGSGNTIYF. The CDR3, as DNA: TGTGCCAGCAGCTTCTTGGGTTCTGGAAACACCATATATTTT. The whole variable domain, filled in from reference TRBV7-9 and TRBJ1-3, reads DTGVSQNPRHKITKRGQNVTFRCDPISEHNRLYWYRQTLGQGPEFLTYFQNEAQLEKSRLLSDRFSAERPKGSFSTLEIQRTEQGDSAMYLCASSFLGSGNTIYFGEGSWLTVV.

This clonotype appeared many times. The junction departs from germline at one end; a sequencing error may be responsible. This chain connects TRBV5-1 to TRBJ1-2; D is perhaps TRBD1 (5 bases). CDR3 length: 14 amino acids. Germline V CDR1 and CDR2: SGHRS, YFSETQ. CDR3: CASSLGGANYGYTF. Here the CDR3 DNA reads TGTGCCAGCAGCTTGGGTGGGGCGAACTATGGCTACACCTTC.

V and J are TRBV4-1 and TRBJ2-3; no firm D call. CDR1 and CDR2 from the germline V gene are MGHRA and YSYEKL. The length of the CDR3 is 15 residues. Deletions cut 1 base from V and 1 base from J, with 9 bases between. The CDR3 nucleotides read TGCGCCAGCAGCCAAGGACCCCTTCGCACAGATACGCAGTATTTT. Its protein product is CASSQGPLRTDTQYF.

This clonotype has at least ten counts. The chain has TRBV7-9 and TRBJ2-3; 10 positions match TRBD2. Germline CDR1 is SEHNR and CDR2 is FQNEAQ (reference sequence). The CDR3 contains 16 residues. The V segment lost 6 bases and the J segment 5 bases; nucleotides outside the gene matches: 11. The CDR3 here is CASRVRTSGPGDTQYF. The CDR3 DNA sequence: TGTGCCAGCAGGGTAAGGACTAGCGGCCCTGGAGATACGCAGTATTTT.

The table lists this clonotype with many counts. The CDR3 nucleotides read TGTGCCAGCAGTTACGAGGGATCCGGGGAGCTGTTTTTT. Translating gives CASSYEGSGELFF. The genes are TRBV6-1 and TRBJ2-2; D possibly corresponds to TRBD2 (5 bases). Germline V gene sequence: CDR1 MNHNS, CDR2 SASEGT. CDR3 length: 13 residues. V was clipped by 5 bases and J by 6 bases, with 10 bases between them.

This chain connects TRBV28 to TRBJ2-7, with TRBD2 identical over 8 bases. V shed 4 bases and J 3 bases; nucleotides not matched to a gene: 14. Germline V gene data show CDR1 as MDHEN and CDR2 as SYDVKM. CDR3 length equals 17 residues. The CDR3 is CASSYMAGGGDNYEQYF. In DNA form, the CDR3 reads TGTGCCAGCAGTTATATGGCGGGAGGTGGGGACAACTACGAGCAGTACTTC.

This clonotype was found many times. This chain uses TRBV20-1 with TRBJ2-7, with D perhaps matching TRBD2 (6 bases). Trimming left V 2 bases short and J 5 bases short, with 19 bases between. Germline V gives CDR1 DFQATT, CDR2 SNEGSKA (reference sequence). CDR3 size: 15 residues. CDR3 protein: CSARRAGYASDEQYF. Written as DNA, the CDR3 is TGCAGTGCTAGACGGGCGGGGTACGCTTCGGACGAGCAGTACTTC.

Ten or more counts support this clonotype. The V and J genes are TRBV6-1 and TRBJ2-7; TRBD1 is a possible D gene (5 bases). V shed 3 bases and J shed 5 bases, with 17 bases lying between them. This CDR3 is built from 15 residues. Germline-derived CDR1 and CDR2 are MNHNS and SASEGT. The CDR3 DNA sequence: TGTGCCAGCAGTGATGGACCCTACAGGTCCCACGAGCAGTACTTC. The encoded protein is CASSDGPYRSHEQYF.

The chain couples TRBV9 to TRBJ1-5; D remains unclear. V was pared by 4 bases and J by 0 bases, with 17 bases between. The CDR3 extends over 17 amino acids. CDR1 is SGDLS, CDR2 YYNGEE, per germline. The CDR3 DNA reads as TGTGCCAGCAGCCCCCGGGGTAGAGTTAATAGCAATCAGCCCCAGCATTTT. Translation: CASSPRGRVNSNQPQHF.

This clonotype was observed many times. This chain connects TRBV18 to TRBJ1-1; no clear D. V was cut by 6 bases and J by 3 bases, with 14 bases left in between. The CDR3 is 14 amino acids. The V gene's germline CDR1 is KGHSH and CDR2 LQKENI. The CDR3 loop reads CASSARERDTEAFF. CDR3 coding DNA: TGTGCCAGCTCGGCGAGGGAGCGCGACACTGAAGCTTTCTTT. Based on the CDR3 plus reference TRBV18 and TRBJ1-1, the full variable domain is NAGVMQNPRHLVRRRGQEARLRCSPMKGHSHVYWYRQLPEEGLKFMVYLQKENIIDESGMPKERFSAEFPKEGPSILRIQQVVRGDSAAYFCASSARERDTEAFFGQGTRLTVV.

In its sample, this clonotype was seen many times. The chain couples TRBV24-1 to TRBJ2-5; D is possibly TRBD2 (6 bases). Looked up from germline, CDR1 is KGHDR and CDR2 is SFDVKD. Trimming shortened V by 7 bases and J by 4 bases, and 12 bases separated the two germline ends. The CDR3 runs 13 residues. CDR3 sequence (DNA): TGTGCCACCAGCTCGTACGGGGGAGAGACCCAGTACTTC. It encodes CATSSYGGETQYF.

This clonotype came up many times. This chain connects TRBV15 to TRBJ2-7, with 9 bases lining up with TRBD1. Germline loops: CDR1 LNHNV, CDR2 YYDKDF (reference sequence). The CDR3 has 15 amino acids. With V trimmed by 0 bases and J by 3 bases, 3 bases remained unmatched. CDR3 sequence reads: CATSRDRGQGYEQYF. CDR3 nucleotides: TGTGCCACCAGCAGAGATAGGGGACAGGGCTACGAGCAGTACTTC.

This clonotype was recorded many times. The chain has TRBV12-5 and TRBJ2-3; no clear D gene. Germline CDR1 and CDR2: LGHNT and FRNRAP. This CDR3 contains 14 residues. V lost 4 bases to trimming and J lost 1 base, with 9 bases between them. Here the CDR3 DNA reads TGTGCTAGTGGTTCCCCGGGCGGCACAGATACGCAGTATTTT. Its protein is CASGSPGGTDTQYF.

This clonotype was recorded at least ten times. V usage is TRBV6-1 and J usage is TRBJ1-4; TRBD1 agrees at 7 bases. This CDR3 is 14 amino acids long. V shed 7 bases and J 7 bases; nucleotides not matched to a gene: 9. CDR1 and CDR2 from the germline V gene are MNHNS and SASEGT. CDR3 region: CASTGQVGREKLFF. The DNA for the CDR3 is TGTGCCAGCACCGGACAGGTCGGACGTGAAAAACTGTTTTTT.

This clonotype showed up many times. The chain is built from TRBV18 and TRBJ1-3, with TRBD1 as a possible D gene (5 bases). V was pared by 9 bases and J by 2 bases, with 11 bases between. CDR3 size: 13 residues. Germline lookup yields CDR1 KGHSH and CDR2 LQKENI. This CDR3 is CASRQSPGNTIYF. The CDR3 region has the DNA TGTGCCAGTCGACAGTCTCCTGGAAACACCATATATTTT.

This clonotype came up many times. This rearrangement joins TRBV29-1 to TRBJ2-1, with TRBD2 matching 10 bases. This CDR3 contains 13 residues. The V gene's germline CDR1 is SQVTM and CDR2 ANQGSEA. V gave up 4 bases and J gave up 8 bases; unmatched junction bases: 5. CDR3 loop: CSVGAGGPYEQFF. The CDR3 DNA reads as TGCAGCGTTGGAGCGGGAGGGCCTTATGAGCAGTTCTTC.

This clonotype was counted at least ten times. The chain carries TRBV6-2 or TRBV6-3 and TRBJ2-3; 9 bases are a match to TRBD2. The junction had 7 bases not matched to a gene; V was cut back by 2 bases and J by 4 bases. The V gene's germline CDR1 is MNHEY and CDR2 SVGEGT. The CDR3 sequence is 16 residues long. The CDR3 sequence: CASSYRSGLASDTQYF. The CDR3 coding sequence is TGTGCCAGCAGTTACCGGTCGGGACTAGCATCAGATACGCAGTATTTT.

This clonotype was seen many times. The chain employs TRBV19 and TRBJ1-1; a weak D match, TRBD1 (5 bases). The CDR3 has 15 amino acids. Germline V gene lookup returns CDR1 LNHDA and CDR2 SQIVND (reference sequence). V lost 6 bases and J 8 bases, leaving 22 bases between the germline ends. The CDR3 DNA sequence: TGTGCCAGTAGGAAGCCCCCCGGGGGTTCGTCGGAAGCTTTCTTT. It translates to CASRKPPGGSSEAFF.

Ten or more counts support this clonotype. The J gene is TRBJ2-7, the V gene TRBV30, with 7 positions matching TRBD1. The junction had 4 bases not matched to a gene; V was cut back by 5 bases and J by 3 bases. CDR1 and CDR2 from the germline V gene are GTSNPN and SVGIG (reference sequence). The CDR3 sequence is 12 residues long. DNA for the CDR3: TGTGCCTGGGACAGGGTCAGCTACGAGCAGTACTTC. Protein product: CAWDRVSYEQYF.

This clonotype was detected ten times or more. This chain connects TRBV6-2 or TRBV6-3 to TRBJ1-5, with 8 bases that match TRBD1. Germline V gene data show CDR1 as MNHEY and CDR2 as SVGEGT. This CDR3 has 18 amino acids. V was pared by 2 bases and J by 2 bases, with 11 bases of the junction left unmatched. CDR3 amino acids: CASSYVSDRVYRNQPQHF. The CDR3 coding sequence is TGTGCCAGCAGTTACGTGTCGGACAGGGTCTATCGCAATCAGCCCCAGCATTTT.

There are many counts of this clonotype. The rearrangement uses TRBV20-1 and TRBJ2-2; no clear D gene. The CDR3 spans 14 residues. The V gene's germline CDR1 is DFQATT and CDR2 SNEGSKA (reference sequence). Trimming removed 0 bases at V and 0 bases at J, with 5 bases between. In DNA form, the CDR3 reads TGCAGTGCTAGAGATCCTGCGAACACCGGGGAGCTGTTTTTT. Protein: CSARDPANTGELFF.